What follows are 27 T cell receptor beta chains derived from one specimen sequenced in a study of blood T cell repertoires in COVID-19. Produced via immunoSEQ multiplex PCR; TCRdb's table is partial and in-frame only. Of tens of thousands of clones listed, approximately 80% are singletons. Sequencing input: peripheral blood. The receptors here all came from a woman in her sixties or seventies with acute or convalescent COVID-19.

The rearrangement links TRBV3-1 (or the pseudogene TRBV3-2) to TRBJ1-4, with TRBD1 identical over 7 bases. Germline CDR1 reads LGHDT; CDR2 reads YNNKEL (reference sequence). The V gene end was trimmed by 3 bases and the J gene end by 4 bases; junction bases not matched to a gene: 5. The CDR3 extends over 15 amino acids. The CDR3 loop is CASSQRTGLNEKLFF. CDR3 coding DNA: TGTGCCAGCAGCCAGAGGACAGGACTTAATGAAAAACTGTTTTTT.

In its sample, this clone was seen once. The V and J genes are TRBV6-5 and TRBJ2-7, with D perhaps TRBD1 (5 bases). This CDR3 region has 14 residues. V shed 4 bases and J shed 6 bases, with 16 bases lying between them. The V gene's germline CDR1 is MNHEY and CDR2 SVGAGI. The CDR3 region is CASSFDSIPPEQYF. CDR3 nucleotide sequence: TGTGCCAGCAGTTTTGACAGTATCCCTCCCGAGCAGTACTTC.

The rearrangement uses TRBV11-2 and TRBJ2-2, with D maybe TRBD1 (6 bases). This CDR3 is built from 15 residues. Germline V CDR1 and CDR2: SGHAT, FQNNGV. V lost 5 bases and J 4 bases, leaving 14 bases between the germline ends. This CDR3 is CASSPWIGGTGELFF. The DNA of the CDR3 is TGTGCCAGCAGCCCATGGATAGGGGGCACCGGGGAGCTGTTTTTT.

The gene calls are TRBV7-6 and TRBJ1-1, with 7 positions matching TRBD1. Germline V gene sequence: CDR1 SGHVS, CDR2 FNYEAQ. This CDR3 spans 15 amino acids. V was pared by 2 bases and J by 3 bases, with 6 bases of the junction left unmatched. DNA for the CDR3: TGTGCCAGCAGCTTACACGGGACAGCTGACACTGAAGCTTTCTTT. Amino acids: CASSLHGTADTEAFF.

This rearrangement joins TRBV9 to TRBJ2-2; D is perhaps TRBD2 (5 bases). The germline CDR1 and CDR2 sequences are SGDLS and YYNGEE. The CDR3 covers 13 residues. Trimming took 8 bases from V and 8 from J, leaving 16 bases between them. This chain's CDR3 is CASEGPLRGELFF. The CDR3 DNA reads as TGTGCCAGTGAGGGCCCTTTGAGGGGGGAGCTGTTTTTT.

V and J are TRBV7-3 and TRBJ2-1; TRBD2 matches at 11 bases. The CDR3 covers 16 residues. Germline-derived CDR1 and CDR2 are SGHTA and FQGTGA. J was trimmed by 3 bases and V by 3 bases; bases with no gene match: 4. The DNA of the CDR3 is TGTGCCAGCAGCTTTCTAGCGGGGGGCGGCTACAATGAGCAGTTCTTC. This encodes CASSFLAGGGYNEQFF.

A note on this clone: The junction departs from the called germline gene at one end, perhaps through a read error. J is TRBJ2-1 and V is TRBV5-1; D is unclear. CDR1 and CDR2 from the germline V gene are SGHRS and YFSETQ. CDR3 size: 11 residues. The CDR3 DNA follows: TGCGCCAGCAGCTCCGACAATGAGCAGTTCTTC. This gives the protein CASSSDNEQFF.

This rearrangement joins TRBV6-5 to TRBJ1-4; no clear D gene. Trimming stripped 7 bases from V and 5 bases from J, with 14 bases between. This CDR3 is 14 amino acids long. The germline CDR1 and CDR2 sequences are MNHEY and SVGAGI. The CDR3 loop reads CASKDTGRNEKLFF. CDR3 DNA sequence: TGTGCCAGCAAGGATACTGGGAGAAATGAAAAACTGTTTTTT.

The chain employs TRBV2 and TRBJ1-4; D gene uncertain. Per the germline V gene, CDR1 is SNHLY and CDR2 is FYNNEI. V lost 7 bases and J lost 5, with 8 bases in between. The CDR3 totals 12 residues. CDR3 residues: CASTQTNEKLFF. The CDR3 coding sequence is TGTGCCAGCACACAGACGAATGAAAAACTGTTTTTT.

A few counts support this clone. V usage is TRBV7-8 and J usage is TRBJ2-1; TRBD1 matches 7 bases. The CDR3 length is 15 residues. From germline, CDR1 is SGHVS and CDR2 FQNEAQ. Trimming took 2 bases from V and 1 from J; bases not matched to a gene: 2. CDR3 loop: CASSLTRGSYNEQFF. CDR3 DNA: TGTGCCAGCAGCTTAACCAGGGGGTCCTACAATGAGCAGTTCTTC.

The gene calls are TRBV5-6 and TRBJ2-1, with TRBD2 matching over 7 bases. The CDR3 consists of 14 residues. With V trimmed by 2 bases and J by 6 bases, 5 bases remained unmatched. The germline V gene encodes CDR1 SGHDT and CDR2 YYEEEE. The CDR3 DNA follows: TGTGCCAGCAGCTTTGGGGGGGTAGTCAATGAGCAGTTCTTC. Amino acids: CASSFGGVVNEQFF.

The rearrangement uses TRBV7-3 and TRBJ2-1; 7 bases fit TRBD1. Germline CDR1 is SGHTA and CDR2 is FQGTGA. With V trimmed by 0 bases and J by 7 bases, 6 bases remained unmatched. The CDR3 has 15 residues. Here the CDR3 reads CASSLTTGVGNEQFF. CDR3 coding DNA: TGTGCCAGCAGCTTAACTACAGGGGTCGGAAATGAGCAGTTCTTC.

The J gene is TRBJ2-7, the V gene TRBV19; TRBD1 aligns across 9 bases. The J segment lost 2 bases and the V segment lost 3 bases, leaving 5 bases of the junction unmatched. This CDR3 spans 15 amino acids. Germline V gene data show CDR1 as LNHDA and CDR2 as SQIVND (reference sequence). The CDR3 DNA sequence: TGTGCCAGTAGTATGCGCCGGGACAGGGCCTACGAGCAGTACTTC. Protein: CASSMRRDRAYEQYF.

V usage is TRBV10-2 and J usage is TRBJ1-5; the D gene is possibly TRBD1 (5 bases). CDR3 length: 15 amino acids. CDR1 and CDR2 (germline): WSHSY, SAAADI. The ends were cut back, 2 bases at V and 6 bases at J, with 14 bases in the middle. The chain's CDR3 is CASSENVGGTQPQHF. The CDR3 coding sequence is TGCGCCAGCAGTGAGAATGTCGGAGGGACTCAGCCCCAGCATTTT.

The rearrangement uses TRBV30 and TRBJ2-7; D unresolved. The CDR3 runs 14 residues. Germline V gives CDR1 GTSNPN, CDR2 SVGIG (reference sequence). V shed 2 bases and J shed 0 bases, with 11 bases lying between them. For the CDR3, the DNA is TGTGCCTGGAGTAGGATAGGAGCCTCCTACGAGCAGTACTTC. Residues: CAWSRIGASYEQYF.

The chain recombines TRBV19 with TRBJ1-1; 9 bases map to TRBD1. J was trimmed by 3 bases and V by 5 bases; bases with no gene match: 4. The CDR3 runs 14 residues. The V gene's germline CDR1 is LNHDA and CDR2 SQIVND (reference sequence). In nucleotides, the CDR3 is TGTGCCAGTAGTCGGACAGGGGCGGACACTGAAGCTTTCTTT. Protein product: CASSRTGADTEAFF.

The genes are TRBV30 and TRBJ2-2, with unresolved D. The length of the CDR3 is 13 residues. Germline CDR1 reads GTSNPN; CDR2 reads SVGIG (reference sequence). Trimming took off 0 bases at V and 4 bases at J, with 6 bases between the two ends. The CDR3 reads CAWSVGPTGELFF. The CDR3 DNA reads as TGTGCCTGGAGTGTCGGTCCCACCGGGGAGCTGTTTTTT.

The rearrangement links TRBV11-3 to TRBJ2-1; D may be TRBD1 (6 bases). The germline V gene has CDR1 SGHNT and CDR2 YENEEA. Trimming removed 1 base at V and 5 bases at J, with 6 bases between. The CDR3 is 13 residues long. The CDR3 protein is CASSLGTDNEQFF. In nucleotides, the CDR3 is TGTGCCAGCAGCTTAGGGACAGACAATGAGCAGTTCTTC.

The V call is TRBV3-1 (or the pseudogene TRBV3-2), the J call TRBJ1-1, with 9 bases matching TRBD1. Per the germline V gene, CDR1 is LGHDT and CDR2 is YNNKEL (reference sequence). V lost 6 bases and J lost 8; bases outside the gene matches: 1. The CDR3 spans 11 residues. CDR3 in amino acids: CASRQGAEAFF. The CDR3 region has the DNA TGTGCCAGCAGACAGGGGGCAGAAGCTTTCTTT.

About this clone itself: An end of the junction does not agree with germline; a read error may underlie this. The chain joins TRBV2 to TRBJ2-7; D possibly corresponds to TRBD2 (5 bases). The CDR3 is made up of 15 amino acids. Germline V CDR1 and CDR2: SNHLY, FYNNEI. CDR3 sequence: CASSEGREKGHEQYF. As DNA, the CDR3 is TGTGCCAGCAGCGAAGGTAGGGAGAAAGGACACGAGCAGTACTTC. Looking up the rest from reference TRBV2 and TRBJ2-7 gives the full variable domain: EPEVTQTPSHQVTQMGQEVILRCVPISNHLYFYWYRQILGQKVEFLVSFYNNEISEKSEIFDDQFSVERPDGSNFTLKIRSTKLEDSAMYFCASSEGREKGHEQYFGPGTRLTVT.

The V call is TRBV19, the J call TRBJ2-7; a possible D gene is TRBD1 (5 bases). V shed 1 base and J shed 11 bases, with 21 bases lying between them. The CDR3 is 15 residues long. Germline V gene lookup returns CDR1 LNHDA and CDR2 SQIVND (reference sequence). CDR3 nucleotide sequence: TGTGCCAGTAGTATAGCCCCACCAGGGAACCCACCGGAGTACTTC. It codes for CASSIAPPGNPPEYF. Using reference TRBV19 and TRBJ2-7 for the parts outside the CDR3, the full variable domain is DGGITQSPKYLFRKEGQNVTLSCEQNLNHDAMYWYRQDPGQGLRLIYYSQIVNDFQKGDIAEGYSVSREKKESFPLTVTSAQKNPTAFYLCASSIAPPGNPPEYFGPGTRLTVT.

A word on this clone: One end of the junction varies from germline; a read error may be responsible. The J gene is TRBJ2-7, the V gene TRBV7-2, with TRBD1 matching 7 bases. The germline gives CDR1 SGHTA, CDR2 FQGNSA. CDR3 length equals 12 residues. The CDR3 DNA is TGTGCCAGCAGCTTAGAGGGGGCGCGTTTGAACTTC. It codes for CASSLEGARLNF.

DNA for the CDR3: TGCGCCAGCAGCTTGAACAGGGCTTACGAGCAGTACTTC. Its protein is CASSLNRAYEQYF. The chain joins TRBV5-1 to TRBJ2-7; TRBD1 is a possible D gene (6 bases). Germline CDR1 is SGHRS and CDR2 is YFSETQ. CDR3 length equals 13 residues. V was clipped by 1 base and J by 4 bases, with 9 bases between them.

The CDR3 nucleotides are TGTGCCAGCAGCGTAGCTAGACTAGCGGATACCTACAATGAGCAGTTCTTC. Translated, it gives CASSVARLADTYNEQFF. This chain links TRBV9 with TRBJ2-1; 9 positions match TRBD2. The CDR3 loop spans 17 amino acids. With 0 bases clipped from V and 2 bases from J, the junction kept 6 bases outside the gene matches. The V gene's germline CDR1 is SGDLS and CDR2 YYNGEE. The full variable domain, with the rest looked up from reference TRBV9 and TRBJ2-1, is DSGVTQTPKHLITATGQRVTLRCSPRSGDLSVYWYQQSLDQGLQFLIQYYNGEERAKGNILERFSAQQFPDLHSELNLSSLELGDSALYFCASSVARLADTYNEQFFGPGTRLTVL.

The rearrangement joins TRBV5-5 to TRBJ2-7; 8 bases align to TRBD1. V lost 2 bases to trimming and J lost 6 bases; unmatched junction nucleotides: 4. The CDR3 extends over 13 amino acids. Germline-derived CDR1 and CDR2 are SGHKS and YYEKEE (reference sequence). The CDR3: CASSLTGQGEQYF. Here the CDR3 DNA reads TGTGCCAGCAGCTTAACAGGACAGGGCGAGCAGTACTTC.

The chain joins TRBV10-1 to TRBJ2-7; possible D gene TRBD2, 6 bases. Germline CDR1 is WNHNN and CDR2 is SYGVQD (reference sequence). V was shortened by 0 bases and J by 7 bases, with 10 bases between the two germline ends. There are 13 residues in the CDR3. The CDR3 DNA reads TGCGCCAGCAGTGAGTCAAGCGCGGGAGAGCAGTACTTC. Encoded protein: CASSESSAGEQYF.

This sequence joins TRBV5-1 and TRBJ1-2; the match to TRBD1 covers 9 bases. CDR1 SGHRS and CDR2 YFSETQ come from the germline V gene. There are 16 residues in the CDR3. J was trimmed by 5 bases and V by 2 bases; bases with no gene match: 10. The CDR3 here is CASSLGLQGAQYGYTF. The CDR3 DNA sequence: TGCGCCAGCAGCTTAGGTTTACAGGGGGCACAATATGGCTACACCTTC. The full variable domain, its missing parts supplied by reference TRBV5-1 and TRBJ1-2, is KAGVTQTPRYLIKTRGQQVTLSCSPISGHRSVSWYQQTPGQGLQFLFEYFSETQRNKGNFPGRFSGRQFSNSRSEMNVSTLELGDSALYLCASSLGLQGAQYGYTFGSGTRLTVV.